This T cell receptor (beta chain) emerged from a study of blood T cell repertoires in COVID-19. Looking at the study overall: Sample material is recorded as cDNA or gDNA derived from T cells, B-cell-depleted T cells, or PBMCs.

The germline V gene has CDR1 SGHTA and CDR2 FQGNSA. CDR3 length: 15 residues. V lost 5 bases to trimming and J lost 2 bases; unmatched junction nucleotides: 6. Enrolled through a virtual design, the participants were between roughly 18 and 100 years of age and came from some 26 US areas. Participants reported their clinical history, and cohort assignment relied on those reports. As originally analysed: The authors estimated nucleated cell counts from reference gene primer amplification. Data came from immunoSEQ multiplex PCR; TCRdb stores just in-frame clones and leaves some out. That table gives V, J and clone size, and the DNA gave D and trimming. The sample includes about 210,000 clones, 90% seen only once; the top ten take 0.95% to 1.5%.

The chain uses TRBV7-2 and TRBJ2-7; 10 positions agree with TRBD2. Material: PBMCs or T cells enriched from blood (not recorded which). This receptor was taken from a man aged 25-45 years who had recovered from COVID-19. The CDR3 sequence: CASSRGTSATYEQYF. DNA of the CDR3: TGTGCCAGCAGCCGCGGGACTAGCGCCACCTACGAGCAGTACTTC.